This T cell receptor (beta chain) was identified during a study of cytomegalovirus exposure and HLA in healthy donors. Background on the study: Early released data comprised tens of millions of unique TCRs from HLA-typed donors.

PCR used 60 Vbeta primers and 13 Jbeta primers. The assay was immunoSEQ multiplex PCR, and TCRdb's table has in-frame clones only and misses some. The table lists 140,000 to 150,000 clones, more than 7.5% of them singletons. The CDR3 runs to 15 residues. V lost 3 bases to trimming and J lost 2 bases; unmatched junction nucleotides: 7. The germline V gene has CDR1 GTSNPN and CDR2 SVGIG (reference sequence). This clone was counted between two and nine times. The antigen is not known. Study-wide results and limits: Many donors shared some public TCRs, even though most TCR sequences were rare.

The source is a man in his fifties in good health and CMV-seronegative. The chain recombines TRBV30 with TRBJ1-5, with 7 bases aligning to TRBD1. The sequenced material came from PBMCs. As DNA, the CDR3 is TGTGCCTGGAGCGTGTCTCAGGGGGGCAATCAGCCCCAGCATTTT. Translated, it gives CAWSVSQGGNQPQHF.